This TCR beta chain comes out of a study of long-term antiretroviral therapy in people with HIV. Post-ART PBMC samples numbered at least two per donor, and pre-ART ones at least one. Until DNA extraction, the samples held between roughly 0.9-10 million cryopreserved PBMC. The assay used was immunoSEQ (version v3.0), run at survey level. Clones were sequenced by immunoSEQ multiplex PCR, and TCRdb holds only the in-frame ones, with some missing. The repertoire holds 30,000 to 40,000 clones, over 75% seen once, with roughly 4.4% in the top ten. The CDR3 has 14 amino acids. V gave up 2 bases and J gave up 4 bases; unmatched junction bases: 3. Germline CDR1 and CDR2: MNHEY and SMNVEV (reference sequence).

This clonotype was obtained from a young man with HIV. The material sequenced was unsorted PBMCs, taken approximately 3.5 years after starting antiretroviral therapy. The chain recombines TRBV27 with TRBJ2-5; TRBD1 matches 8 bases. The CDR3 bases are TGTGCCAGCAGTTTAGAGACAGGGGTAGAGACCCAGTACTTC. Translated, it gives CASSLETGVETQYF.